The present TCR beta chain was sequenced within a study of T cell repertoires in cytomegalovirus infection. This CDR3 region has 19 residues. Germline CDR1 is MDHEN and CDR2 is SYDVKM. MiXCR, applied by TCRdb to the reads, yields one record per CDR3 protein. This sample has roughly 760,000 distinct CDR3 sequences, with roughly 35% found just once. The TCR originated in a human donor in good health (CMV status not recorded). Some clones in this sample may be carry-over from other donors' samples. Sequences were obtained from PBMCs. The chain couples TRBV28 to TRBJ2-1, with 11 bases aligning to TRBD2. The J call is doubtful: the DNA matches TRBJ2-7 better. The CDR3 is CASSYALAGGPVGYNEQYF. CDR3 coding DNA: TGTGCCAGCAGTTACGCGCTAGCGGGAGGCCCGGTCGGGTACAATGAGCAGTACTTC.